The 9 T cell receptor beta chains below come from one sample, sequenced in a study of T cells in women clearing cervical HPV infection. Here immunoSEQ multiplex PCR was the method, and the copy in TCRdb shows in-frame clones only, minus some. Its table lists 29,000 or so clones. Sequenced: blood buffy coat. The source is a woman between 18 and 70 years old with a cervical HPV16 infection that either progressed to CIN3+ or cleared (not recorded which).

About this clone itself: Read data end 3 residues before the CDR3 end; the end is taken from the germline J gene. This chain connects TRBV18 to TRBJ2-2; D gene ambiguous. The CDR3 runs to 14 residues. V lost 2 bases and J 1 base, leaving 5 bases between the germline ends. Germline V lookup: CDR1 KGHSH, CDR2 LQKENI. Incomplete CDR3 DNA: TGTGCCAGCTCACCAGGGCAGAACACCGGGGAG. Its translation is CASSPGQNTGE. The complete CDR3 protein is CASSPGQNTGELFF.

Details on this clone: The CDR3 end lies 3 residues beyond the end of the read and is filled in from the germline J gene. This chain uses TRBV7-9 with TRBJ1-1; possible D gene TRBD1, 6 bases. In germline, CDR1 is SEHNR, CDR2 FQNEAQ (reference sequence). The CDR3 loop spans 13 amino acids. With 5 bases removed from V and 7 bases from J, the gap between germline ends came to 14 bases. The part of the CDR3 DNA that was read is TGTGCCAGCAGCCGCTATAGGGGGAATGAA. Amino acid sequence: CASSRYRGNE. The entire CDR3 sequence reads CASSRYRGNEAFF. The full variable domain, completed using reference TRBV7-9 and TRBJ1-1, is DTGVSQNPRHKITKRGQNVTFRCDPISEHNRLYWYRQTLGQGPEFLTYFQNEAQLEKSRLLSDRFSAERPKGSFSTLEIQRTEQGDSAMYLCASSRYRGNEAFFGQGTRLTVV.

Comments on this clone: Read sequence stops 3 residues before the CDR3 end, and the germline J gene provides the missing end. This chain uses TRBV12-3 or TRBV12-4 with TRBJ2-2; D is uncertain. The CDR3 extends over 14 amino acids. The V end lost 4 bases, the J end lost 4 bases, and 10 bases lay between the germline ends. CDR3 protein: CASSSGSSTGELFF. Partial CDR3 DNA: TGTGCCAGCAGTTCAGGAAGTAGCACCGGGGAG.

CDR3 sequence: CASSLVIRNSPLHF. The sequenced CDR3 bases are TGTGCCAGCAGTTTAGTGATTCGGAATTCACCC. The chain carries TRBV28 and TRBJ1-6; D unclear. The read ends 3 residues early relative to the CDR3; the germline J gene fills the gap. The CDR3 totals 14 residues. Germline loops: CDR1 MDHEN, CDR2 SYDVKM. Deletions cut 2 bases from V and 7 bases from J, with 9 bases between.

A remark on this clone: The sequenced fragment ends 3 residues before the CDR3 boundary, so the rest is inferred from the germline J gene. The genes are TRBV5-6 and TRBJ2-1; the D is unclear. Germline V gene lookup returns CDR1 SGHDT and CDR2 YYEEEE. Trimming took 4 bases from V and 8 from J, leaving 10 bases between them. The CDR3 covers 12 residues. Partial CDR3 DNA: TGTGCCAGCAGCCGTCTAGAGGATGAG. It yields the protein CASSRLEDE. The complete CDR3 reads CASSRLEDEQFF.

On this clone itself: The missing CDR3 end, 3 residues past where the read stops, is filled in from the germline J gene. The chain carries TRBV20-1 and TRBJ1-5; 9 bases fit TRBD1. The junction had 12 bases not matched to a gene; V was cut back by 6 bases and J by 3 bases. This CDR3 is built from 16 residues. In germline, CDR1 is DFQATT, CDR2 SNEGSKA (reference sequence). The CDR3 region is CSAEERTGALNQPQHF. Partial CDR3 DNA: TGCAGTGCCGAGGAGAGGACAGGGGCCCTCAATCAGCCC.

Details on this clone: Read data end 3 residues before the CDR3 end; the end is taken from the germline J gene. V usage is TRBV20-1 and J usage is TRBJ2-3; TRBD2 matches 7 bases. Germline V lookup: CDR1 DFQATT, CDR2 SNEGSKA (reference sequence). V shed 3 bases, J shed 4 bases, and the junction held 4 bases outside the gene matches. The CDR3 loop spans 13 amino acids. The CDR3 spells CSARREKPDTQYF. The covered CDR3 bases are TGCAGTGCTAGGCGGGAGAAACCAGATACG.

Of note for this clone: The read is 3 residues too short to cover the CDR3 end, so that end is filled in from the germline J gene. This rearrangement joins TRBV30 to TRBJ1-6; D gene unclear. The CDR3 has 13 amino acids. Germline V gene data show CDR1 as GTSNPN and CDR2 as SVGIG (reference sequence). Trimming took 0 bases from V and 6 from J, leaving 6 bases between them. CDR3 DNA (partial): TGTGCCTGGAGTGTGGGCTCTAATTCACCC. It specifies CAWSVGSNSP. The full CDR3 protein is CAWSVGSNSPLHF.

Concerning this clone itself: From the germline J gene comes the end of the CDR3, since the read stops 3 residues before it. This chain links TRBV29-1 with TRBJ1-2; TRBD1 matches 11 bases. V lost 7 bases, J lost 7 bases, and 5 bases stayed unmatched. Germline V lookup: CDR1 SQVTM, CDR2 ANQGSEA. This CDR3 is built from 12 residues. Here the CDR3 reads CSDGGQGGGYTF. The covered CDR3 bases are TGCAGCGACGGGGGACAGGGGGGTGGC.